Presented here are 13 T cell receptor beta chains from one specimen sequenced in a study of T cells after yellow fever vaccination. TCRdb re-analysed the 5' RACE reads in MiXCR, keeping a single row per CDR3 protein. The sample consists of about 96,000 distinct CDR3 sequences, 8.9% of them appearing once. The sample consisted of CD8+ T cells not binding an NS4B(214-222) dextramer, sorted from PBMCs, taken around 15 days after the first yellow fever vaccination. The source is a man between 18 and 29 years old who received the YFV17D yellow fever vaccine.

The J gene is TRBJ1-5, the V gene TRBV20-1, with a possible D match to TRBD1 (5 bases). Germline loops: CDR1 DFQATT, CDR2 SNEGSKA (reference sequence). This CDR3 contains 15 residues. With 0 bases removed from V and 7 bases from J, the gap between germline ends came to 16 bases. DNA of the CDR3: TGCAGTGCTAGAGATGGATGGCAGGGTGAGCAGCCCCAGCATTTT. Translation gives CSARDGWQGEQPQHF.

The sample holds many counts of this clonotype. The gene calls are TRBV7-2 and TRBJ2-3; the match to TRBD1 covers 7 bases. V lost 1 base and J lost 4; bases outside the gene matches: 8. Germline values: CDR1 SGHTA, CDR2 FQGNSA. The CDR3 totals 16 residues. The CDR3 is CASSLETGFRADTQYF. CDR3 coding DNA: TGTGCCAGCAGCTTAGAGACAGGGTTCAGGGCAGATACGCAGTATTTT.

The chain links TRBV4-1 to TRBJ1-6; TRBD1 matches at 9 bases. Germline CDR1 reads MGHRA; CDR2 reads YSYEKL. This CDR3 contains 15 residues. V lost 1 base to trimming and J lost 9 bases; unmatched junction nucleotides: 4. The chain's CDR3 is CASSQGDRVGSPLHF. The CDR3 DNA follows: TGCGCCAGCAGCCAAGGGGACAGGGTTGGTTCACCCCTCCACTTT.

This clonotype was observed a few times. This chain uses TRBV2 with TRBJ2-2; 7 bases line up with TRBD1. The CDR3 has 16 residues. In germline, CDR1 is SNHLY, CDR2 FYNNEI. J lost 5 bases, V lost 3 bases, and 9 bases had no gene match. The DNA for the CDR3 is TGTGCCAGCAGTGACTTCGGGACAGCTCTGACCGGGGAGCTGTTTTTT. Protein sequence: CASSDFGTALTGELFF.

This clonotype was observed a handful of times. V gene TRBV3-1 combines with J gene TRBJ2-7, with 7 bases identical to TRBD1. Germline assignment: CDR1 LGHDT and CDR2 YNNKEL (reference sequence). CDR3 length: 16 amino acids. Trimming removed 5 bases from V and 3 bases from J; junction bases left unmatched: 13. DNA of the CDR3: TGTGCCAGCAGCTTTGCCGGGACAGCCCTCGTCTACGAGCAGTACTTC. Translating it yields CASSFAGTALVYEQYF.

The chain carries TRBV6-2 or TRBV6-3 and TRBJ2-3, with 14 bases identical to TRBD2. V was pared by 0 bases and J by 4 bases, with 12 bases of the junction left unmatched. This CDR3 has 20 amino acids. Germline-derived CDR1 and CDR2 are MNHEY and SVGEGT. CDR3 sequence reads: CASSYSPGRLAGGLADTQYF. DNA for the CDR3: TGTGCCAGCAGTTACTCTCCAGGGCGACTAGCGGGGGGGCTTGCAGATACGCAGTATTTT.

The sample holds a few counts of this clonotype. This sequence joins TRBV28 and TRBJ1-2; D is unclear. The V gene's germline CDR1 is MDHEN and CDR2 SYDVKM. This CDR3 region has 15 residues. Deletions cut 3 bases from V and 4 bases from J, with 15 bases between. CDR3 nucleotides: TGTGCCAGCAGTTTTCTGTCGTCGCCCCCCTATGGCTACACCTTC. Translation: CASSFLSSPPYGYTF.

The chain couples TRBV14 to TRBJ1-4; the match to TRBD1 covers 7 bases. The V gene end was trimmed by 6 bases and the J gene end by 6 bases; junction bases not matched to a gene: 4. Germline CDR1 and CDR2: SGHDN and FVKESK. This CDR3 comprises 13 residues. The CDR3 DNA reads TGTGCCAGCAGATCACAGGGGTATGAAAAACTGTTTTTT. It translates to CASRSQGYEKLFF.

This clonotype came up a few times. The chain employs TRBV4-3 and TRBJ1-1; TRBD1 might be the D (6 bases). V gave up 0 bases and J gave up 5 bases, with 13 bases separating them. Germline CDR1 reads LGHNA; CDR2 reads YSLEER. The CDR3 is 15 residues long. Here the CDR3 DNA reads TGCGCCAGCAGCCAAGATTGGGGGGCAGGGACTGAAGCTTTCTTT. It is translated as CASSQDWGAGTEAFF.

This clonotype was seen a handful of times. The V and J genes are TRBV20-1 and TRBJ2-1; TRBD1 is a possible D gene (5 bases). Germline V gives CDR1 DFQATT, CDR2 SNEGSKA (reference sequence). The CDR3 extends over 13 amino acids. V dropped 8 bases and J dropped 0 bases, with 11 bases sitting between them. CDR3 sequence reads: CSSYRSSYNEQFF. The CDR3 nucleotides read TGCAGTAGTTACAGGAGCTCCTACAATGAGCAGTTCTTC.

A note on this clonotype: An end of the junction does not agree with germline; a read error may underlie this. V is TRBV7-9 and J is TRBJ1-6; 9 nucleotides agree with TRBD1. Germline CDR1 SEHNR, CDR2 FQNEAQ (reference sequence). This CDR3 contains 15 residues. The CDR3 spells CPSSPRDRVNSPLHF. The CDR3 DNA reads TGTCCCAGCAGCCCGAGGGACAGGGTTAATTCACCCCTCCACTTT.

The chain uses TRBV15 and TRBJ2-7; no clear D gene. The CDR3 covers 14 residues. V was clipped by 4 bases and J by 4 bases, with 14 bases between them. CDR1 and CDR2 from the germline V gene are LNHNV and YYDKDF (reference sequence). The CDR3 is CATSTFFPGYEQYF. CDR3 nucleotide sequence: TGTGCCACCAGCACCTTCTTCCCCGGTTACGAGCAGTACTTC.

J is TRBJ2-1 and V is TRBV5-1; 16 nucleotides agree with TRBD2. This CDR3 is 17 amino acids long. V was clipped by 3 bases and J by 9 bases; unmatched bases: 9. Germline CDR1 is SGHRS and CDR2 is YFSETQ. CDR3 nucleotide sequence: TGCGCCAGCAGCTCGGGACTAGCGGGGGGGCCACTCGGTGAGCAGTTCTTC. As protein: CASSSGLAGGPLGEQFF.